These 27 T cell receptor beta chains came from one sample sequenced in a study of human T cells and chemical hapten exposure. TCRdb reprocessed the RACE reads via MiXCR and lists one record per CDR3 protein. The table shows roughly 97,000 distinct CDR3 sequences, with around 25% occurring only once. Indicated time point: patch test 3, about 24 weeks after DPC sensitization. Stated treatment: therapeutic diphenylcyclopropenone sensitization with weekly scalp DPC. This specimen consisted of whole blood, obtained in connection with sensitization to the hapten diphenylcyclopropenone (DPC). The receptors come from a man in his forties with alopecia areata. Some clones in this sample may be carry-over from other donors' samples.

This chain connects TRBV20-1 to TRBJ2-7; TRBD2 aligns across 8 bases. J was trimmed by 2 bases and V by 3 bases; bases with no gene match: 9. The CDR3 sequence is 15 residues long. Germline V lookup: CDR1 DFQATT, CDR2 SNEGSKA (reference sequence). Here the CDR3 reads CSARPTSGSTYEQYF. The CDR3 coding sequence is TGCAGTGCTAGGCCCACCAGCGGGAGTACCTACGAGCAGTACTTC.

V gene TRBV27 combines with J gene TRBJ1-4, with 8 nucleotides matching TRBD1. The CDR3 spans 15 residues. Germline assignment: CDR1 MNHEY and CDR2 SMNVEV (reference sequence). V dropped 5 bases and J dropped 4; count of bases not matched to a gene: 6. CDR3 region: CASSPRTGHNEKLFF. The CDR3 DNA sequence: TGTGCCAGCAGTCCCAGGACAGGGCATAATGAAAAACTGTTTTTT.

This chain uses TRBV20-1 with TRBJ2-5; D perhaps matches TRBD1 (5 bases). The V end was cut by 3 bases, the J end by 5 bases, with 13 bases between. The CDR3 loop spans 13 amino acids. The germline V gene has CDR1 DFQATT and CDR2 SNEGSKA (reference sequence). CDR3 amino acids: CSASRQGSETQYF. For the CDR3, the DNA is TGCAGTGCTAGTAGGCAGGGTAGCGAGACCCAGTACTTC.

This clonotype occurred a few times. The chain couples TRBV10-3 to TRBJ1-1; D might be TRBD1 (6 bases). The V and J ends lost 5 bases and 2 bases respectively, with 12 bases between them. The CDR3 consists of 14 residues. CDR1 is ENHRY and CDR2 is SYGVKD in the germline V gene. CDR3 in DNA: TGTGCCATCAGTAGGACAGAACCTAACACTGAAGCTTTCTTT. Translated: CAISRTEPNTEAFF.

This clonotype was found a few times. This rearrangement joins TRBV4-1 to TRBJ2-2; no reliable D call. The V end lost 4 bases, the J end lost 2 bases, and 8 bases lay between the germline ends. Looked up from germline, CDR1 is MGHRA and CDR2 is YSYEKL. The CDR3 is made up of 14 amino acids. CDR3: CASSRDGNTGELFF. The CDR3, as DNA: TGCGCCAGCAGCCGTGACGGAAACACCGGGGAGCTGTTTTTT.

The V call is TRBV28, the J call TRBJ2-7; D call uncertain. The CDR3 extends over 14 amino acids. The V and J ends lost 6 bases and 3 bases respectively, with 15 bases between them. From germline, CDR1 is MDHEN and CDR2 SYDVKM. This chain's CDR3 is CASRAGSSLYEQYF. The CDR3 bases are TGTGCCAGCAGGGCCGGGTCTTCTCTCTACGAGCAGTACTTC.

The rearrangement links TRBV6-1 to TRBJ2-6; D remains ambiguous. Per the germline V gene, CDR1 is MNHNS and CDR2 is SASEGT. CDR3 size: 15 residues. With 6 bases removed from V and 6 bases from J, the gap between germline ends came to 15 bases. Here the CDR3 reads CASRARTGQANVLTF. The DNA of the CDR3 is TGTGCCAGCAGGGCCCGGACCGGTCAGGCCAACGTCCTGACTTTC.

The V and J genes are TRBV29-1 and TRBJ2-1, with a weak D call TRBD2 (5 bases). The CDR3 runs 12 residues. Per the germline V gene, CDR1 is SQVTM and CDR2 is ANQGSEA. Trimming shortened V by 8 bases and J by 9 bases, and 17 bases separated the two germline ends. The CDR3: CSIVEGRPEQFF. For the CDR3, the DNA is TGCAGCATCGTTGAGGGTCGCCCTGAGCAGTTCTTC.

This clonotype was counted a few times. The chain uses TRBV7-2 and TRBJ1-5; possibly TRBD1 for D (5 bases). This CDR3 has 14 residues. CDR1 is SGHTA and CDR2 is FQGNSA in the germline V gene. V gave up 3 bases and J gave up 3 bases, with 9 bases separating them. The CDR3 bases are TGTGCCAGCAGCTTGTTAGGGGCCAATCAGCCCCAGCATTTT. This translates into CASSLLGANQPQHF.

The rearrangement joins TRBV5-1 to TRBJ2-5, with D possibly matching TRBD1 (5 bases). This CDR3 comprises 15 residues. V lost 1 base and J lost 4, with 14 bases in between. CDR1 SGHRS and CDR2 YFSETQ come from the germline V gene. Here the CDR3 DNA reads TGCGCCAGCAGCTTGAGCGTGGACATTGGAGAGACCCAGTACTTC. Translating it yields CASSLSVDIGETQYF.

A few counts support this clonotype. The rearrangement uses TRBV18 and TRBJ2-3; tentatively, D is TRBD1 (6 bases). The CDR3 has 18 amino acids. Germline V gives CDR1 KGHSH, CDR2 LQKENI. Trimming took 0 bases from V and 4 from J, leaving 20 bases between them. Here the CDR3 DNA reads TGTGCCAGCTCACCACCTAGATCAGGGGCCCATGGGGCAGATACGCAGTATTTT. Protein product: CASSPPRSGAHGADTQYF.

This clonotype was detected ten times or more. The V gene is TRBV20-1, the J gene TRBJ2-3, with 7 positions matching TRBD2. With 2 bases clipped from V and 4 bases from J, the junction kept 9 bases outside the gene matches. Germline V CDR1 and CDR2: DFQATT, SNEGSKA (reference sequence). This CDR3 is 15 amino acids long. The CDR3 DNA sequence: TGCAGTGCTAGATCAGGAGCGGGAAGGGCAGATACGCAGTATTTT. This sequence encodes CSARSGAGRADTQYF.

The V and J genes are TRBV2 and TRBJ1-4; TRBD1 matches 8 bases. Trimming cost V 7 bases and J 8 bases; bases outside gene matches: 12. CDR1 SNHLY and CDR2 FYNNEI come from the germline V gene. This CDR3 is built from 15 residues. CDR3 DNA sequence: TGTGCCAGCAAAAGATACACAGGGGGTGGAGAAAAACTGTTTTTT. This codes for CASKRYTGGGEKLFF.

The table lists this clonotype with a few counts. The chain combines TRBV28 with TRBJ2-1; no clear D gene. Trimming left V 6 bases short and J 0 bases short, with 6 bases between. Germline V lookup: CDR1 MDHEN, CDR2 SYDVKM. The CDR3 is made up of 13 amino acids. Here the CDR3 reads CASSFFSYNEQFF. The CDR3 DNA reads as TGTGCCAGCAGCTTCTTCTCCTACAATGAGCAGTTCTTC.

This sequence joins TRBV7-2 and TRBJ1-3, with D unclear. Trimming removed 1 base from V and 0 bases from J, with 13 bases in between. The germline V gene encodes CDR1 SGHTA and CDR2 FQGNSA. The CDR3 totals 17 residues. The CDR3 DNA sequence: TGTGCCAGCAGCTTAGATGAGTTCCGGAGCTCTGGAAACACCATATATTTT. It translates to CASSLDEFRSSGNTIYF.

This clonotype has just a few counts. This chain uses TRBV7-9 with TRBJ2-6, with D possibly matching TRBD2 (6 bases). CDR1 SEHNR and CDR2 FQNEAQ come from the germline V gene (reference sequence). The length of the CDR3 is 16 residues. V lost 1 base to trimming and J lost 6 bases, with 13 bases between them. The CDR3 loop is CASSLGGRTSANVLTF. The CDR3 region has the DNA TGTGCCAGCAGCTTAGGAGGGAGGACATCGGCCAACGTCCTGACTTTC.

This clonotype has just a few counts. V gene TRBV4-1 combines with J gene TRBJ2-7, with D hard to call. Germline V gives CDR1 MGHRA, CDR2 YSYEKL. V was cut by 0 bases and J by 7 bases, with 13 bases left in between. This CDR3 contains 14 residues. DNA of the CDR3: TGCGCCAGCAGCCAAGAAATTAGAGGAAGAGAGCAGTACTTC. As protein: CASSQEIRGREQYF.

The J gene is TRBJ1-1, the V gene TRBV20-1; unclear D gene. The CDR3 totals 12 residues. Between the trimmed V and J ends, which lost 7 bases and 1 base, there was a span of 10 bases. CDR1 and CDR2 (germline): DFQATT, SNEGSKA (reference sequence). CDR3 residues: CSGDTTNTEAFF. The CDR3 nucleotides read TGCAGTGGTGACACGACGAACACTGAAGCTTTCTTT.

V gene TRBV7-7 combines with J gene TRBJ1-1; D uncertain. This CDR3 is 13 amino acids long. Germline values: CDR1 SSHAT, CDR2 FNYEAQ (reference sequence). V shed 6 bases and J shed 0 bases, with 8 bases lying between them. The CDR3 DNA sequence: TGTGCCAGCAGTCCCATTATGAACACTGAAGCTTTCTTT. Translating it yields CASSPIMNTEAFF. Full variable domain (remainder filled in from reference TRBV7-7 and TRBJ1-1): GAGVSQSPRYKVTKRGQDVTLRCDPISSHATLYWYQQALGQGPEFLTYFNYEAQPDKSGLPSDRFSAERPEGSISTLTIQRTEQRDSAMYRCASSPIMNTEAFFGQGTRLTVV.

This clonotype turned up a few times. This chain links TRBV4-2 with TRBJ2-1, with 8 bases matching TRBD2. Germline loops: CDR1 LGHNA, CDR2 YNFKEQ. The CDR3 covers 15 residues. Trimming took 1 base from V and 10 from J; bases not matched to a gene: 9. The CDR3 sequence is CASSQGQREWGEQFF. The DNA of the CDR3 is TGTGCCAGCAGCCAAGGTCAGCGGGAGTGGGGCGAGCAGTTCTTC.

The chain carries TRBV7-2 and TRBJ1-3; weak D call: TRBD1 (5 bases). The CDR3 covers 17 residues. Germline lookup yields CDR1 SGHTA and CDR2 FQGNSA. Trimming shortened V by 2 bases and J by 0 bases, and 14 bases separated the two germline ends. The chain's CDR3 is CASSLLVRGNSGNTIYF. CDR3 in DNA: TGTGCCAGCAGCTTATTGGTTAGGGGTAACTCTGGAAACACCATATATTTT.

The CDR3 here is CASSIQGYEQYF. In nucleotides, the CDR3 is TGTGCCAGCAGTATACAGGGGTACGAGCAGTACTTC. The chain is built from TRBV12-3 or TRBV12-4 and TRBJ2-7, with 7 bases aligning to TRBD1. Trimming cost V 5 bases and J 4 bases; bases outside gene matches: 2. The CDR3 sequence is 12 residues long.

The rearrangement uses TRBV12-3 or TRBV12-4 and TRBJ1-5; a weak D match, TRBD1 (5 bases). CDR3 length: 14 amino acids. V lost 4 bases and J 5 bases, leaving 12 bases between the germline ends. In DNA form, the CDR3 reads TGTGCCAGCAGTTCCGACAGCTCCTATCAGCCCCAGCATTTT. Translated, it gives CASSSDSSYQPQHF.

This chain links TRBV5-6 with TRBJ2-3, with TRBD2 as a possible D gene (7 bases). Trimming cost V 0 bases and J 2 bases, with 13 bases left between them. The CDR3 covers 16 residues. The V gene's germline CDR1 is SGHDT and CDR2 YYEEEE. The chain's CDR3 is CASSLVGRGLTDTQYF. DNA for the CDR3: TGTGCCAGCAGCTTGGTCGGGCGGGGGCTCACAGATACGCAGTATTTT. The full variable domain, rest sourced from reference TRBV5-6 and TRBJ2-3, is DAGVTQSPTHLIKTRGQQVTLRCSPKSGHDTVSWYQQALGQGPQFIFQYYEEEERQRGNFPDRFSGHQFPNYSSELNVNALLLGDSALYLCASSLVGRGLTDTQYFGPGTRLTVL.

This chain joins TRBV7-3 and TRBJ1-5; maybe TRBD1 (6 bases). CDR3 size: 13 residues. V lost 5 bases, J lost 6 bases, and 11 bases lay in between. CDR1 and CDR2 from the germline V gene are SGHTA and FQGTGA. The CDR3 nucleotides read TGTGCCAGCAGCCCACAGGGTGGTCAGCCCCAGCATTTT. Its translation: CASSPQGGQPQHF.

The V and J genes are TRBV6-5 and TRBJ1-1; TRBD1 aligns across 9 bases. Germline V gives CDR1 MNHEY, CDR2 SVGAGI. V lost 6 bases and J lost 3; bases outside the gene matches: 8. This CDR3 is built from 15 residues. In nucleotides, the CDR3 is TGTGCCAGCAGGACAGGGGGAGCTGCCCACACTGAAGCTTTCTTT. Translated: CASRTGGAAHTEAFF.

The rearrangement joins TRBV10-3 to TRBJ2-3; possible D gene TRBD1, 6 bases. Trimming shortened V by 8 bases and J by 5 bases, and 11 bases separated the two germline ends. CDR3 length: 12 amino acids. Germline V gene data show CDR1 as ENHRY and CDR2 as SYGVKD. The CDR3 region is CAIQGYGDTQYF. The CDR3, as DNA: TGTGCCATCCAGGGGTATGGAGATACGCAGTATTTT.